The clone carrying this T cell receptor (beta chain) was detected once. The antigen remains undetermined. This CDR3 region has 13 residues. Per the germline V gene, CDR1 is ENHRY and CDR2 is SYGVKD. V gave up 7 bases and J gave up 1 base, with 10 bases separating them. This record comes from a study of shared clonotypes between healthy human individuals. Study-level results: The authors sampled blood alone, and tissue repertoires likely differ. The donor pool, a small one, limited the genetic and exposure-history diversity represented.

Assay: immunoSEQ multiplex PCR; the TCRdb copy retains only in-frame clones and omits some. The sample lists about 490,000 clones, approximately 84% occurring once. J is TRBJ1-1 and V is TRBV10-3; D not certain. This receptor was taken from a woman in her 40s in good health. Some clones in this sample may be carry-over from other donors' samples. The source material was PBMCs. As DNA, the CDR3 is TGTGCCATCACTGTCTACCGGAACACTGAAGCTTTCTTT. Its protein is CAITVYRNTEAFF.